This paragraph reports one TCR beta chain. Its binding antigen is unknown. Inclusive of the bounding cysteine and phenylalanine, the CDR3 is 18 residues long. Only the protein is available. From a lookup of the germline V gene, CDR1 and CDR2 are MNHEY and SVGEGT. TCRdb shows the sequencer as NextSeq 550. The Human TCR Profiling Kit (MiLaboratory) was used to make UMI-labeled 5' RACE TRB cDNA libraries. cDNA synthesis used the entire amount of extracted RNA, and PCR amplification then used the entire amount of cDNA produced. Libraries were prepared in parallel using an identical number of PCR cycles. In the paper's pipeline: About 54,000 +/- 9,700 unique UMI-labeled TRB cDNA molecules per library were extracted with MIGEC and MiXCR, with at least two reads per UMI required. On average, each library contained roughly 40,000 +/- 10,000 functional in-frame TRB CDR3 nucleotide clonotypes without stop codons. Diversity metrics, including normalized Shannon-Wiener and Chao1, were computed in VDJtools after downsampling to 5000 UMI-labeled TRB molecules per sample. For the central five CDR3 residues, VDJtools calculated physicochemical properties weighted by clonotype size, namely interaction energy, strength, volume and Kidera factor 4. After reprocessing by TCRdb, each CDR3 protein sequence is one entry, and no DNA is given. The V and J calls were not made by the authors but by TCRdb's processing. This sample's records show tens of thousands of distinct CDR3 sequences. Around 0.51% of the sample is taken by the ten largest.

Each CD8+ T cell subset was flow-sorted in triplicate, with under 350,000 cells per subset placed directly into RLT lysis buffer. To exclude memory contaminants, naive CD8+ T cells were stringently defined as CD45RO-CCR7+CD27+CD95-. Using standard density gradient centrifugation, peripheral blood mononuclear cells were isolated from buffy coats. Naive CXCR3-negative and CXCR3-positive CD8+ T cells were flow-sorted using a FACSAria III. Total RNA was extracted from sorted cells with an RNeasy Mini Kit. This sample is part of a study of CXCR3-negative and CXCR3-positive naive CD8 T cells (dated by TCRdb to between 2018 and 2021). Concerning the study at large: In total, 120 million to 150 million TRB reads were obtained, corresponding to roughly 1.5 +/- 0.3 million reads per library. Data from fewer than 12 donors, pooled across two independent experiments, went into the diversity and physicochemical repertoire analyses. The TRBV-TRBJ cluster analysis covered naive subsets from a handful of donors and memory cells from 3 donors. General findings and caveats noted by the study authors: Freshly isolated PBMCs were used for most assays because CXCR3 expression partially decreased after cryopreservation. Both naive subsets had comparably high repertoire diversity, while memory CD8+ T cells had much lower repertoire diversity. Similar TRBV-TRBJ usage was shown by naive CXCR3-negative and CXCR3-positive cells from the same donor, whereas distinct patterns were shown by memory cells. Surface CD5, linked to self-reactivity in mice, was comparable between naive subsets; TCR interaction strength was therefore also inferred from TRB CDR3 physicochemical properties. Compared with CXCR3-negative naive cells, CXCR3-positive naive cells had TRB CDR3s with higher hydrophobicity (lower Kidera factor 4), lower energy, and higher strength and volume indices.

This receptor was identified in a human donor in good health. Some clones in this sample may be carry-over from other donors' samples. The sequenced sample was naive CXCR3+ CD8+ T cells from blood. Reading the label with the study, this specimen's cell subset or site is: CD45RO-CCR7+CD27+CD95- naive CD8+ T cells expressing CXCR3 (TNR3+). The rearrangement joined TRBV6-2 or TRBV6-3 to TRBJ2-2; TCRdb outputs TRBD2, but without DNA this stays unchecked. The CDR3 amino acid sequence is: CASSYQLAGGSNTGELFF.